These 5 T cell receptor beta chains originate from one sample sequenced in a study of T cell changes during pregnancy in multiple sclerosis. Libraries were prepared by immunoSEQ multiplex PCR; TCRdb keeps only in-frame clonotypes and omits some of them. The profile shows over 85,000 clones, 80% to 95% of them singletons. This material consisted of peripheral blood, taken in the first trimester of pregnancy. The receptors here all came from a female donor in good health, enrolled as a control in a pregnancy study.

V gene TRBV18 combines with J gene TRBJ1-1, with a weak D call TRBD1 (5 bases). Trimming removed 3 bases from V and 3 bases from J, with 20 bases in between. Germline loops: CDR1 KGHSH, CDR2 LQKENI. This CDR3 comprises 17 residues. The CDR3 DNA sequence: TGTGCCAGCTCACCCCGCGACAGTGTTCGGTTGGACACTGAAGCTTTCTTT. It codes for CASSPRDSVRLDTEAFF.

This chain uses TRBV5-5 with TRBJ2-6; D ambiguous. CDR1 SGHKS and CDR2 YYEKEE come from the germline V gene (reference sequence). This CDR3 has 17 amino acids. The germline V and J ends were trimmed by 4 bases and 3 bases, with 17 bases remaining between them. CDR3 amino acids: CASSQTFTANGANVLTF. The CDR3, as DNA: TGTGCCAGCAGCCAAACATTTACAGCTAATGGGGCCAACGTCCTGACTTTC.

The chain combines TRBV7-9 with TRBJ2-5, with 8 bases lining up with TRBD2. The J segment lost 2 bases and the V segment lost 6 bases, leaving 11 bases of the junction unmatched. Germline V gives CDR1 SEHNR, CDR2 FQNEAQ (reference sequence). The CDR3 length is 16 residues. Here the CDR3 DNA reads TGTGCCAGCAGGGTTGGGCCTAGCGGGCAACAAGAGACCCAGTACTTC. This codes for CASRVGPSGQQETQYF.

The rearrangement joins TRBV11-2 to TRBJ1-1; D call uncertain. The germline V gene has CDR1 SGHAT and CDR2 FQNNGV. The CDR3 runs 15 residues. V was shortened by 3 bases and J by 3 bases, with 14 bases between the two germline ends. DNA of the CDR3: TGTGCCAGCAGCTTCCCGGGAACTCGGGACACTGAAGCTTTCTTT. This encodes CASSFPGTRDTEAFF.

The chain joins TRBV5-1 to TRBJ1-4; the match to TRBD1 covers 7 bases. The CDR3 consists of 15 residues. V shed 2 bases, J shed 1 base, and the junction held 2 bases outside the gene matches. Looked up from germline, CDR1 is SGHRS and CDR2 is YFSETQ. The CDR3 nucleotides read TGCGCCAGCAGCTTCGGGGACAGAACTAATGAAAAACTGTTTTTT. It translates to CASSFGDRTNEKLFF.